This T cell receptor beta chain was documented in a study of regulatory T cells in long-lasting Graves disease. Study-wide findings and caveats: Fewer public clonotypes were shared by new patients (around 970) than by persistent patients (about 3,000). Newly diagnosed Graves' patients exceeded persistent ones in TCR diversity.

The time point is: newly diagnosed GD, antithyroid drugs for less than 3 months. TCR sequences were obtained from RNA taken from PBMCs. V lost 8 bases to trimming and J lost 3 bases, with 17 bases between them. This CDR3 spans 14 amino acids. The germline V gene encodes CDR1 MNHNS and CDR2 SASEGT. This clonotype was detected only a few times. Its antigen is currently unknown. CDR3 regions were amplified by Arm-PCR using iRepertoire HTBI primers to build TCR beta libraries. MiXCR, run by TCRdb on the multiplex PCR reads, gives a single entry per CDR3 protein. Seen here are about 300,000 distinct CDR3 sequences, under 20% observed once, and the top ten hold about 40%.

Sequencing was performed on peripheral blood mononuclear cells (PBMCs), taken at new diagnosis, from a patient treated with antithyroid drugs. This TCR came from a female donor with Graves disease. The V call is TRBV6-1, the J call TRBJ2-7, with D unclear. The chain's CDR3 is CASGLGQDLYEQYF. CDR3 DNA: TGTGCCAGCGGGCTTGGGCAGGACCTCTACGAGCAGTACTTC.